This T cell receptor (beta chain) was observed in a study of early T cells in non-severe SARS-CoV-2 infection. About the research overall: Sequencing of unsorted whole blood was done on bulk RNA, leaving chains unpaired. Study observations and caveats: Missing private and CD4 specificities, VDJdb matching favored anti-spike CD8 responses.

Concerning this clonotype: Its antigen is undetermined.

Germline V CDR1 and CDR2: MNHNY, SVGAGI (reference sequence). The V end lost 2 bases, the J end lost 5 bases, and 7 bases lay between the germline ends. This CDR3 comprises 12 residues. Unique molecular identifiers (one per individual cDNA molecule) were attached. TCRdb re-derived calls from the 5' RACE reads in MiXCR, one entry per CDR3 protein. This table holds 100,000 to 150,000 distinct CDR3 sequences, under 15% found once. This chain links TRBV6-6 with TRBJ2-7, with no clear D. Sample: whole blood. The sequence was obtained from an adult who was a healthcare worker with PCR-confirmed SARS-CoV-2 infection or an uninfected control (not recorded which). This chain's CDR3 is CASSYRENEQYF. For the CDR3, the DNA is TGTGCCAGCAGTTACAGAGAGAACGAGCAGTACTTC.